This is a list of T cell receptor beta chains from one sample in a study of T cell clonotyping in hematopoietic cell transplantation. Sequencing was performed with immunoSEQ multiplex PCR; in TCRdb, only in-frame clones are kept and a portion is missing. In the table there are some 30,000 clones, around 90% of which are singletons. The sequenced sample was PBMCs, obtained 100 days after allogeneic stem cell transplant. These receptors all stem from a female patient aged 45-60 years who had an allogeneic stem cell transplant from a related donor, so the T cells may come from the graft donor. Some clones in this sample may be carry-over from other donors' samples. Both conserved end residues are part of each CDR3. The D gene is left open where the match is weak.

J: TRBJ1-2; D: -; V: TRBV5-6; CDR3: CASSLGHEGPHYGYTF; DNA: TGTGCCAGCAGCTTGGGCCATGAGGGGCCTCACTATGGCTACACCTTC
J: TRBJ1-1; D: -; V: TRBV6-4; CDR3: CASSDGGPEAFF; DNA: TGTGCCAGCAGTGACGGAGGGCCTGAAGCTTTCTTT
J: TRBJ1-1; D: -; V: TRBV7-9; CDR3: CASYARGKMDTEAFF; DNA: TGTGCCAGCTATGCGAGGGGGAAGATGGACACTGAAGCTTTCTTT
J: TRBJ2-3; D: TRBD2; V: TRBV9; CDR3: CASSVGFGLAGTTSTDTQYF; DNA: TGTGCCAGCAGCGTAGGGTTCGGACTAGCGGGGACCACTAGCACAGATACGCAGTATTTT
J: TRBJ1-2; D: -; V: TRBV4-2; CDR3: CASSRTDPDYGYTF; DNA: TGTGCCAGCAGCCGGACAGATCCTGACTATGGCTACACCTTC
J: TRBJ2-2; D: TRBD1; V: TRBV10-3; CDR3: CAISGDRGAGELFF; DNA: TGTGCCATCAGTGGGGACAGAGGGGCCGGGGAGCTGTTTTTT
J: TRBJ2-7; D: -; V: TRBV2; CDR3: CASSEGRAYEQYF; DNA: TGTGCCAGCAGTGAAGGCAGAGCCTACGAGCAGTACTTC
J: TRBJ2-7; D: -; V: TRBV5-6; CDR3: CASSLAAGPSSYEQYF; DNA: TGTGCCAGCAGCTTGGCGGCCGGACCGAGCTCCTACGAGCAGTACTTC
J: TRBJ2-1; D: TRBD2; V: TRBV5-4; CDR3: CATLPGLAGNEQFF; DNA: TGTGCCACCCTCCCGGGACTAGCGGGCAATGAGCAGTTCTTC
J: TRBJ1-2; D: -; V: TRBV11-2; CDR3: CASSLTGHYTF; DNA: TGTGCCAGCAGCTTGACAGGACACTACACCTTC